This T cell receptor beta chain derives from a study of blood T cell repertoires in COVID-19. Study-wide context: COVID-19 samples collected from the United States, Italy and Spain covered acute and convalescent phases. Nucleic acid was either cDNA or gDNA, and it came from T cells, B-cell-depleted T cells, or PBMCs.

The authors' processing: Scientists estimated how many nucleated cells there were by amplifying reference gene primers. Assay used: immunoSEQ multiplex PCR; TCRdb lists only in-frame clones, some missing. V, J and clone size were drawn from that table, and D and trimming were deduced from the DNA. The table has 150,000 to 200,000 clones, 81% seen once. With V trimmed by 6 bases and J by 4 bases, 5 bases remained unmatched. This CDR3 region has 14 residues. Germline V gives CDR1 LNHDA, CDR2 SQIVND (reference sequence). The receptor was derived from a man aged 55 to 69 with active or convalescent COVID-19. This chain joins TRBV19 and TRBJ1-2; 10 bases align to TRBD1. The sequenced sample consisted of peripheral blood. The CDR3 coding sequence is TGTGCCAGTAGGATGGACAGGGGGTCCTATGGCTACACCTTC. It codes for CASRMDRGSYGYTF. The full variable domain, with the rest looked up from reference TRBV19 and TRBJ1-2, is DGGITQSPKYLFRKEGQNVTLSCEQNLNHDAMYWYRQDPGQGLRLIYYSQIVNDFQKGDIAEGYSVSREKKESFPLTVTSAQKNPTAFYLCASRMDRGSYGYTFGSGTRLTVV.